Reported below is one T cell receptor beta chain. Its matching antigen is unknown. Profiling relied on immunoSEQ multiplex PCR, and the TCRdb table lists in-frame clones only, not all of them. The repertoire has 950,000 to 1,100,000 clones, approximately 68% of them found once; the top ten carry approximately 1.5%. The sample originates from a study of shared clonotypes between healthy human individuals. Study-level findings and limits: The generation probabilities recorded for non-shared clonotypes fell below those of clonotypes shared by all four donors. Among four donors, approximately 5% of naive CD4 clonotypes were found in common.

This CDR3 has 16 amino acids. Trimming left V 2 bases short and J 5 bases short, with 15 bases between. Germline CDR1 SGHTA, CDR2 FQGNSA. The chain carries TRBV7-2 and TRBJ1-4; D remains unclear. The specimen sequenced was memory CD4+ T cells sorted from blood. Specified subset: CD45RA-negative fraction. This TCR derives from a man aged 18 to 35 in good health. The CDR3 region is CASSLNQPEANEKLFF. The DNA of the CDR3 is TGTGCCAGCAGCTTAAATCAGCCCGAGGCCAATGAAAAACTGTTTTTT.